Listed below are T cell receptor beta chains from one sample, sequenced in a study of identifying expanded T cells in peripheral blood. Repertoires were generated with immunoSEQ multiplex PCR, while TCRdb's copy carries only in-frame clones and drops some. The repertoire consists of about 94,000 clones, with over 75% occurring once and the leading ten covering around 6%. Sequencing used blood. The source is a person between 18 and 75 years old in good health. Both conserved end residues are part of each CDR3. Each record gives: CDR3 length, V gene, D gene, J gene, clone size, CDR3 protein, CDR3 DNA. D genes are given only for firm matches. The size of a clone is reported for some rows only, either as once, few or many, or as a class for expanded clones.

length: 15; V: TRBV9; D: .; J: TRBJ2-1; size: .; CDR3: CASSVEAGWNNEQFF; DNA: TGTGCCAGCAGCGTAGAGGCAGGGTGGAACAATGAGCAGTTCTTC
length: 18; V: TRBV7-3; D: .; J: TRBJ2-5; size: .; CDR3: CASSQKALRARPQETQYF; DNA: TGTGCCAGCAGCCAAAAGGCACTCAGGGCACGACCTCAAGAGACCCAGTACTTC
length: 17; V: TRBV14; D: .; J: TRBJ2-1; size: .; CDR3: CASSQVRWDRSGNEQFF; DNA: TGTGCCAGCAGCCAAGTTCGTTGGGACCGATCGGGCAATGAGCAGTTCTTC
length: 13; V: TRBV4-1; D: .; J: TRBJ2-2; size: once; CDR3: CASSQERTGELFF; DNA: TGCGCCAGCAGCCAAGAAAGGACCGGGGAGCTGTTTTTT
length: 14; V: TRBV7-2; D: TRBD1; J: TRBJ1-1; size: .; CDR3: CASSSQGPNTEAFF; DNA: TGTGCCAGCAGCTCACAGGGGCCGAACACTGAAGCTTTCTTT
length: 11; V: TRBV5-1; D: .; J: TRBJ1-1; size: once; CDR3: CASSFGSEAFF; DNA: TGCGCCAGCAGCTTTGGCTCTGAAGCTTTCTTT
length: 13; V: TRBV4-2; D: .; J: TRBJ1-5; size: once; CDR3: CASSQGGPEPQHF; DNA: TGTGCCAGCAGCCAAGGGGGGCCGGAGCCCCAGCATTTT
length: 15; V: TRBV12-5; D: TRBD1; J: TRBJ1-5; size: .; CDR3: CASGLESGGGQPQHF; DNA: TGTGCTAGTGGTTTAGAGTCAGGGGGCGGACAGCCCCAGCATTTT
length: 15; V: TRBV5-1; D: .; J: TRBJ1-5; size: .; CDR3: CASSLGGTMNQPQHF; DNA: TGCGCCAGCAGCTTGGGTGGGACAATGAATCAGCCCCAGCATTTT
length: 16; V: TRBV28; D: TRBD2; J: TRBJ2-7; size: .; CDR3: CASSSPGSGSKYEQYF; DNA: TGTGCCAGCAGTTCCCCGGGGAGCGGGAGTAAGTACGAGCAGTACTTC
length: 18; V: TRBV5-6; D: TRBD1; J: TRBJ1-1; size: once; CDR3: CASSFNHRDSVMNTEAFF; DNA: TGTGCCAGCAGTTTTAACCATCGGGACAGCGTGATGAACACTGAAGCTTTCTTT
length: 14; V: TRBV14; D: TRBD1; J: TRBJ2-1; size: .; CDR3: CASSSQGGHVEQFF; DNA: TGTGCCAGCAGCTCACAGGGGGGCCACGTTGAGCAGTTCTTC
length: 18; V: TRBV5-4; D: .; J: TRBJ2-1; size: .; CDR3: CASSGINSGRNSYNEQFF; DNA: TGTGCCAGCAGCGGCATCAACTCTGGACGTAACTCCTACAATGAGCAGTTCTTC
length: 15; V: TRBV6-1; D: .; J: TRBJ1-4; size: .; CDR3: CASRGGQATNEKLFF; DNA: TGTGCCAGCAGGGGGGGACAAGCAACTAATGAAAAACTGTTTTTT
length: 12; V: TRBV5-5; D: .; J: TRBJ2-7; size: .; CDR3: CASSFDSGEQYF; DNA: TGTGCCAGCAGCTTTGACTCGGGCGAGCAGTACTTC
length: 16; V: TRBV5-1; D: TRBD1; J: TRBJ2-7; size: .; CDR3: CASSLSWGQISYEQYF; DNA: TGCGCCAGCAGCCTCTCTTGGGGACAGATCTCCTACGAGCAGTACTTC
length: 15; V: TRBV6-6; D: .; J: TRBJ2-2; size: .; CDR3: CASSYSMGYTGELFF; DNA: TGTGCCAGCAGTTACTCGATGGGGTACACCGGGGAGCTGTTTTTT